Following are 4 T cell receptor beta chains from one sample sequenced in a study of blood T cells in healthy people across ages. A second PCR of roughly 6 to 12 cycles used a sample-barcoded 5' primer and a J-beta primer mix. Using its own MiXCR run on the 5' RACE reads, TCRdb lists one record per CDR3 protein. Of 1.5 million to 2 million distinct CDR3 sequences listed, approximately 30% are singletons. The sequencing input was blood. The receptors were sampled from a woman in her twenties or thirties in good health.

The chain has TRBV29-1 and TRBJ1-1; D gene uncertain. Germline CDR1 is SQVTM and CDR2 is ANQGSEA. V shed 0 bases and J shed 6 bases, with 11 bases lying between them. The CDR3 consists of 13 residues. CDR3 DNA: TGCAGCGTTGAAGAGCGGAGAGGCCCTGAAGCTTTCTTT. It yields the protein CSVEERRGPEAFF.

Comment on this clonotype: This could be a read error, since a much larger clone is one nucleotide away. The chain employs TRBV29-1 and TRBJ2-4; D gene ambiguous. The J call may not be correct, given that the DNA end is closer to TRBJ2-7. CDR3 length: 12 amino acids. Germline V gives CDR1 SQVTM, CDR2 ANQGSEA. In DNA form, the CDR3 reads TGCAGCGTCTCGTTTGAATGGTACGAGCAGTACTTC. Translated, it gives CSVSFEWYEQYF.

This clonotype showed up many times. The chain couples TRBV12-3 or TRBV12-4 to TRBJ2-7; 10 positions match TRBD1. V trimming: 1 base; J trimming: 2 bases; junction bases outside the gene matches: 2. This CDR3 is 15 amino acids long. In DNA form, the CDR3 reads TGTGCCAGCAGTTTAGTGGGGACAGGGGCCTACGAGCAGTACTTC. This codes for CASSLVGTGAYEQYF.

This clonotype was recorded once. The junction differs from germline at one of its ends, possibly a read error. The chain uses TRBV24-1 and TRBJ2-1; 12 positions match TRBD2. The CDR3 contains 16 residues. Germline loops: CDR1 KGHDR, CDR2 SFDVKD. The CDR3 coding sequence is TGTGCCACCAGTGATTCCCCGACTAGCGGGAGCCATGAGCAGGTCTTC. Amino acid sequence: CATSDSPTSGSHEQVF.